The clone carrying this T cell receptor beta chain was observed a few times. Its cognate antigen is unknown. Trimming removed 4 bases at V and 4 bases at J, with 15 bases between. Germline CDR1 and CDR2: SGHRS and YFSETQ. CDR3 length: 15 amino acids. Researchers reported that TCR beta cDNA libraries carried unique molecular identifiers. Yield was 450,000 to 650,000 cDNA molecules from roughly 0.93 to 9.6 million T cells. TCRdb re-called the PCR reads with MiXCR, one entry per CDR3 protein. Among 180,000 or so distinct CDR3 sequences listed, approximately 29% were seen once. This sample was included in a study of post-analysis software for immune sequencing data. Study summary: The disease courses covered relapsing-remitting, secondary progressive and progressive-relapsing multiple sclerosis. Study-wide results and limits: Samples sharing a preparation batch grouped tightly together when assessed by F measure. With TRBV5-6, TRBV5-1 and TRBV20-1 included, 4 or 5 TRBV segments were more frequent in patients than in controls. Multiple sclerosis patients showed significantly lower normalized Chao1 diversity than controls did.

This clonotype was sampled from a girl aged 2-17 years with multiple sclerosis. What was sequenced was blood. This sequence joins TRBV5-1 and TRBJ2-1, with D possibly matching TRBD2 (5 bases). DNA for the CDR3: TGCGCCAGCAGCAAGGGAGTGACCGTTTACAATGAGCAGTTCTTC. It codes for CASSKGVTVYNEQFF.